This T cell receptor (beta chain) was identified during a study of Ad26.COV2.S vaccination and SARS-CoV-2 variants. Of note for this clone: The antigen is not known.

Notes on the study in general: Non-spike TCR breadth did not differ much between vaccine and placebo recipients. Vaccinated individuals (as opposed to placebo recipients) had higher spike-specific TCR breadth. Considerable breadth of spike-specific CD8+ and CD4+ T cell responses has reportedly been documented following vaccination.

Sequenced by immunoSEQ multiplex PCR; TCRdb stores in-frame clones only, minus some. The sample holds just over 350,000 clones, just over 90% seen once. The origin of this receptor is a human donor who had recovered from COVID-19. The sample was peripheral blood, taken after recovery from COVID-19.

DNA of the CDR3: TGTGCCAGCAGCTTAGTACTCTCCATGGGCACTGAAGCTTTCTTT. It yields the protein CASSLVLSMGTEAFF. The chain couples TRBV7-8 to TRBJ1-1; D gene ambiguous. Between the trimmed V and J ends, which lost 1 base and 4 bases, there was a span of 13 bases. The CDR3 is made up of 15 amino acids. The germline V gene has CDR1 SGHVS and CDR2 FQNEAQ.